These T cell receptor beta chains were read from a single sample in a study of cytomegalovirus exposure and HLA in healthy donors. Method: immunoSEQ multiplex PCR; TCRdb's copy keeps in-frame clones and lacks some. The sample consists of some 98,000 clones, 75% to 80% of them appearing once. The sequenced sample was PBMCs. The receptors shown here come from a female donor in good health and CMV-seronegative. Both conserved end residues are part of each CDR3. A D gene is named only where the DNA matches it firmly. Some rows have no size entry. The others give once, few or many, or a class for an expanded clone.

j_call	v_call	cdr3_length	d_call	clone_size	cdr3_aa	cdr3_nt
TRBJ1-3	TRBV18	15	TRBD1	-	CASSRQGANGNTIYF	TGTGCCAGCTCACGACAGGGGGCAAACGGAAACACCATATATTTT
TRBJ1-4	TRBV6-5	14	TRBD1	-	CASSYLTGREKLFF	TGTGCCAGCAGTTACCTGACAGGGCGTGAAAAACTGTTTTTT
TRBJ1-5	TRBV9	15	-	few	CASSVAPGSNQPQHF	TGTGCCAGCAGCGTAGCTCCAGGGAGCAATCAGCCCCAGCATTTT
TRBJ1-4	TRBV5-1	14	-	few	CASSLRAANEKLFF	TGCGCCAGCAGCCTGCGGGCTGCTAATGAAAAACTGTTTTTT
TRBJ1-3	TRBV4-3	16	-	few	CASSQDLTGTRNTIYF	TGCGCCAGCAGCCAAGATTTAACAGGAACAAGAAACACCATATATTTT
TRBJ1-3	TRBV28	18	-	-	CASSLRLGDRSSGNTIYF	TGTGCCAGCAGTTTAAGACTAGGGGACCGGAGCTCTGGAAACACCATATATTTT
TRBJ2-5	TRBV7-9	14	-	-	CASSLGSGVGTQYF	TGTGCCAGCAGCTTAGGGTCAGGGGTAGGGACCCAGTACTTC
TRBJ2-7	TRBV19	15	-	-	CASSIDRNRMNEQYF	TGTGCCAGTAGTATAGATCGTAATAGAATGAACGAGCAGTACTTC
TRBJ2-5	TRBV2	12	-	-	CATAQGRETQYF	TGTGCCACCGCACAGGGCCGCGAGACCCAGTACTTC
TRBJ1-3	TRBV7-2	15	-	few	CASSLEEGSGNTIYF	TGTGCCAGCAGCTTAGAGGAGGGCTCTGGAAACACCATATATTTT
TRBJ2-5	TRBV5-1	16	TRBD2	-	CASSLVVAGEGETQYF	TGCGCCAGCAGCTTGGTGGTAGCGGGAGAGGGAGAGACCCAGTACTTC
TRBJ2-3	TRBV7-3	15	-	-	CASSSGLSGTDTQYF	TGTGCCAGCAGCTCTGGACTGTCAGGAACAGATACGCAGTATTTT
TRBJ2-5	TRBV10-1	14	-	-	CASSESKGRETQYF	TGCGCCAGCAGTGAGTCAAAGGGGCGGGAGACCCAGTACTTC
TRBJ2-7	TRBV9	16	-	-	CASSVATSQGYYEQYF	TGTGCCAGCAGCGTAGCTACGAGTCAGGGGTACTACGAGCAGTACTTC
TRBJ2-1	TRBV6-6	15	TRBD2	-	CASSYRGSFYNEQFF	TGTGCCAGCAGTTACCGCGGGAGTTTTTACAATGAGCAGTTCTTC
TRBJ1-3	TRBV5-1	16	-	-	CASSLTGHSSGNTIYF	TGCGCCAGCAGCTTGACAGGTCACAGCTCTGGAAACACCATATATTTT
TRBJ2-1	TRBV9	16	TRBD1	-	CASSTLSGTAHNEQFF	TGTGCCAGCAGCACCTTATCGGGGACAGCTCACAATGAGCAGTTCTTC
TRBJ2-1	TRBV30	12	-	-	CAWGERRNEQFF	TGTGCCTGGGGAGAGCGGAGGAATGAGCAGTTCTTC
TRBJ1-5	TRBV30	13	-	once	CAFSQGPNQPQHF	TGTGCCTTCTCACAGGGCCCTAATCAGCCCCAGCATTTT